Below, 27 T cell receptor beta chains from the same sample are listed, as sequenced in a study of T cell changes during pregnancy in multiple sclerosis (dated by TCRdb to 2018 to 2020). Receptors were amplified or captured by the immunoSEQ multiplex PCR assay. TCRdb provides this immuneACCESS table in a form limited to in-frame rearrangements. Some clones are lacking; in checked studies, under half of them reflect an unresolved V gene, and why the rest are absent is not known. This sample is represented by about 74,000 clones; more than 90% of them were singletons. 3% to 4.5% of the sample is in the top ten clones. The source material was peripheral blood, sampled after pregnancy. The receptors here all came from a female donor in good health, enrolled as a control in a pregnancy study.

The chain links TRBV30 to TRBJ1-6; 7 positions match TRBD1. In germline, CDR1 is GTSNPN, CDR2 SVGIG (reference sequence). The ends lost 0 bases at V and 2 bases at J; junction bases unmatched: 1. The CDR3 runs 15 residues. The CDR3 spells CAWSVGGAYNSPLHF. The CDR3 region has the DNA TGTGCCTGGAGTGTAGGGGGCGCCTATAATTCACCCCTCCACTTT. The complete variable domain, with remaining parts taken from reference TRBV30 and TRBJ1-6, reads SQTIHQWPATLVQPVGSPLSLECTVEGTSNPNLYWYRQAAGRGLQLLFYSVGIGQISSEVPQNLSASRPQDRQFILSSKKLLLSDSGFYLCAWSVGGAYNSPLHFGNGTRLTVT.

This chain uses TRBV19 with TRBJ2-3; D possibly corresponds to TRBD2 (5 bases). Per the germline V gene, CDR1 is LNHDA and CDR2 is SQIVND (reference sequence). This CDR3 has 13 amino acids. The V and J ends lost 7 bases and 4 bases respectively, with 12 bases between them. The CDR3 DNA is TGTGCCAGTACCCCCGCGAGGGCAGATACGCAGTATTTT. It encodes CASTPARADTQYF. Full variable domain (remainder filled in from reference TRBV19 and TRBJ2-3): DGGITQSPKYLFRKEGQNVTLSCEQNLNHDAMYWYRQDPGQGLRLIYYSQIVNDFQKGDIAEGYSVSREKKESFPLTVTSAQKNPTAFYLCASTPARADTQYFGPGTRLTVL.

This CDR3 reads CASSHPPGTDTQYF. Here the CDR3 DNA reads TGTGCCAGCAGCCATCCCCCGGGGACAGATACGCAGTATTTT. The rearrangement uses TRBV7-9 and TRBJ2-3; tentatively, D is TRBD2 (5 bases). The CDR3 contains 14 residues. Trimming stripped 5 bases from V and 3 bases from J, with 12 bases between. Per germline, CDR1 SEHNR and CDR2 FQNEAQ (reference sequence).

The V and J genes are TRBV28 and TRBJ1-4; 11 nucleotides align to TRBD1. The germline gives CDR1 MDHEN, CDR2 SYDVKM. The CDR3 is 15 amino acids. The trim removed 4 bases at V and 8 bases at J, leaving 6 bases unmatched. CDR3 amino acids: CASSSSGTGGEKLFF. CDR3 nucleotide sequence: TGTGCCAGCAGTTCCTCCGGGACAGGGGGAGAAAAACTGTTTTTT.

The V and J genes are TRBV23-1 and TRBJ2-2; 12 nucleotides line up with TRBD2. TRBV23-1 is given ORF status, its function remaining uncertain. Trimming removed 6 bases from V and 5 bases from J; junction bases left unmatched: 13. This CDR3 contains 18 residues. CDR3 coding DNA: TGCGCCAGCAGCCCCCGACTATCCGGGACTAGCGGGACCGGGGAGCTGTTTTTT. Translation: CASSPRLSGTSGTGELFF.

Turning to this clone: Compared with germline, one end of the junction differs, possibly owing to a read error. CDR3 residues: CTSSVEAGLSSEQFF. The DNA of the CDR3 is TGTACCAGTAGTGTCGAAGCGGGGCTCAGTTCCGAGCAGTTCTTC. J is TRBJ2-1 and V is TRBV2; TRBD2 matches at 7 bases. The CDR3 loop spans 15 amino acids. CDR1 and CDR2 from the germline V gene are SNHLY and FYNNEI.

This chain uses TRBV30 with TRBJ1-6; 9 nucleotides match TRBD1. The germline CDR1 and CDR2 sequences are GTSNPN and SVGIG (reference sequence). Losses at the gene ends were 5 bases for V and 0 bases for J; bases not matched to a gene: 11. The CDR3 contains 18 residues. The CDR3 is CAWHPGQGFGSYNSPLHF. The CDR3 DNA follows: TGTGCCTGGCATCCGGGACAGGGATTCGGCTCCTATAATTCACCCCTCCACTTT.

This clone has only a few counts. The gene calls are TRBV23-1 and TRBJ1-5; 9 bases map to TRBD1. TRBV23-1 is an ORF, and what it does is uncertain. The junction had 9 bases not matched to a gene; V was cut back by 2 bases and J by 7 bases. The CDR3 has 16 residues. The CDR3 reads CASSQIEGQGLQPQHF. In nucleotides, the CDR3 is TGCGCCAGCAGTCAAATCGAGGGACAGGGCCTACAGCCCCAGCATTTT.

The chain's CDR3 is CASVAGRGTDTQYF. For the CDR3, the DNA is TGTGCCAGTGTAGCGGGAAGGGGCACAGATACGCAGTATTTT. V gene TRBV6-1 combines with J gene TRBJ2-3, with 8 bases matching TRBD2. Germline V gene sequence: CDR1 MNHNS, CDR2 SASEGT. This CDR3 region has 14 residues. Trimming took 9 bases from V and 1 from J; bases not matched to a gene: 6.

This clone was detected a few times. J is TRBJ1-2 and V is TRBV6-5; possible D gene TRBD1, 6 bases. Germline-derived CDR1 and CDR2 are MNHEY and SVGAGI. This CDR3 is built from 15 residues. The ends were cut back, 7 bases at V and 2 bases at J, with 17 bases in the middle. CDR3 residues: CASIPHQQGNYGYTF. The CDR3 bases are TGTGCCAGCATCCCCCATCAGCAGGGGAACTATGGCTACACCTTC.

The chain joins TRBV11-2 to TRBJ2-1, with TRBD2 matching 11 bases. V dropped 2 bases and J dropped 7; count of bases not matched to a gene: 13. CDR3 length: 18 residues. Per the germline V gene, CDR1 is SGHAT and CDR2 is FQNNGV. The CDR3 protein is CASSLLGLAAFTENEQFF. The CDR3, as DNA: TGTGCCAGCAGCTTATTGGGACTAGCGGCCTTTACGGAGAATGAGCAGTTCTTC.

This clone was detected only once. The chain links TRBV5-1 to TRBJ2-3; the match to TRBD1 covers 7 bases. With V trimmed by 2 bases and J by 5 bases, 5 bases remained unmatched. The CDR3 spans 14 residues. The germline CDR1 and CDR2 sequences are SGHRS and YFSETQ. CDR3 nucleotide sequence: TGCGCCAGCAGCTTAGGACAGGCTGGAGATACGCAGTATTTT. Residues: CASSLGQAGDTQYF.

The chain combines TRBV7-9 with TRBJ1-5; no reliable D call. Trimming cost V 3 bases and J 4 bases, with 4 bases left between them. CDR1 and CDR2 (germline): SEHNR, FQNEAQ (reference sequence). This CDR3 has 12 residues. The CDR3 sequence: CASSFPNQPQHF. The CDR3 DNA reads as TGTGCCAGCAGCTTCCCAAATCAGCCCCAGCATTTT.

The gene calls are TRBV28 and TRBJ2-5; possibly TRBD1 for D (5 bases). V lost 7 bases and J 5 bases, leaving 17 bases between the germline ends. This CDR3 has 14 residues. Germline values: CDR1 MDHEN, CDR2 SYDVKM. As DNA, the CDR3 is TGTGCCAGCATTTCCCCAGGGCTAGGGGAGACCCAGTACTTC. It translates to CASISPGLGETQYF. The whole variable domain, remainder taken from reference TRBV28 and TRBJ2-5, is DVKVTQSSRYLVKRTGEKVFLECVQDMDHENMFWYRQDPGLGLRLIYFSYDVKMKEKGDIPEGYSVSREKKERFSLILESASTNQTSMYLCASISPGLGETQYFGPGTRLLVL.

This chain uses TRBV27 with TRBJ2-7, with D perhaps TRBD2 (5 bases). Germline V gene lookup returns CDR1 MNHEY and CDR2 SMNVEV (reference sequence). The length of the CDR3 is 13 residues. Trimming pared 0 bases from V and 4 bases from J, leaving 7 bases between. CDR3 bases: TGTGCCAGCAGTTTATCAGGGAGTTACGAGCAGTACTTC. It yields the protein CASSLSGSYEQYF.

This sequence joins TRBV7-2 and TRBJ1-2, with D maybe TRBD1 (6 bases). Germline V gives CDR1 SGHTA, CDR2 FQGNSA. The CDR3 is 15 residues long. Trimming took off 5 bases at V and 0 bases at J, with 13 bases between the two ends. CDR3 loop: CASSPTGTTNYGYTF. As DNA, the CDR3 is TGTGCCAGCAGCCCTACCGGGACAACTAACTATGGCTACACCTTC.

V and J are TRBV28 and TRBJ2-3; 11 nucleotides agree with TRBD2. V dropped 7 bases and J dropped 1; count of bases not matched to a gene: 10. CDR1 and CDR2 from the germline V gene are MDHEN and SYDVKM. CDR3 length equals 17 residues. CDR3 residues: CASTFSGGAFGTDTQYF. The CDR3 DNA follows: TGTGCCAGCACTTTTAGCGGGGGGGCGTTCGGCACAGATACGCAGTATTTT.

CDR3 DNA sequence: TGTGCCAGCTCACCCCTAATAGGGACGGTGGAGGGAGGCTACACCTTC. Translated: CASSPLIGTVEGGYTF. This rearrangement joins TRBV18 to TRBJ1-2; D is possibly TRBD1 (5 bases). From germline, CDR1 is KGHSH and CDR2 LQKENI. Trimming took off 3 bases at V and 8 bases at J, with 22 bases between the two ends. CDR3 length: 16 amino acids.

The CDR3 DNA reads TGTGCCTCCGATGGACAGGGCTATGGCTACACCTTC. It translates to CASDGQGYGYTF. The chain recombines TRBV19 with TRBJ1-2; 8 bases agree with TRBD1. The CDR3 length is 12 residues. Germline V gene sequence: CDR1 LNHDA, CDR2 SQIVND (reference sequence). J was trimmed by 4 bases and V by 11 bases; bases with no gene match: 6.

The chain links TRBV6-1 to TRBJ1-2, with D tentatively TRBD1 (6 bases). The CDR3 loop spans 15 amino acids. CDR1 and CDR2 from the germline V gene are MNHNS and SASEGT. V was cut by 6 bases and J by 9 bases, with 23 bases left in between. CDR3 nucleotides: TGTGCCAGCAGACTATCAGGGGCTCGTGGATGGAGCTACACCTTC. Residues: CASRLSGARGWSYTF.

In this sample, this clone turned up once. CDR3 sequence: CASRIKNREETQYF. The DNA of the CDR3 is TGTGCCAGCAGAATCAAAAACAGGGAAGAGACCCAGTACTTC. The chain recombines TRBV5-4 with TRBJ2-5; TRBD1 is a possible D gene (6 bases). CDR1 is SGHNT and CDR2 is YYREEE in the germline V gene (reference sequence). The CDR3 consists of 14 residues. The V end was cut by 5 bases, the J end by 3 bases, with 14 bases between.

The chain employs TRBV2 and TRBJ2-2; D not certain. The germline V gene encodes CDR1 SNHLY and CDR2 FYNNEI. Trimming took off 0 bases at V and 5 bases at J, with 7 bases between the two ends. This CDR3 spans 14 amino acids. The CDR3 loop reads CASSEAPETGELFF. CDR3 bases: TGTGCCAGCAGTGAAGCGCCGGAGACCGGGGAGCTGTTTTTT.

This sequence joins TRBV7-2 and TRBJ1-2; possible D gene TRBD1, 5 bases. V lost 0 bases, J lost 8 bases, and 10 bases lay in between. Germline V lookup: CDR1 SGHTA, CDR2 FQGNSA. This CDR3 comprises 13 residues. CDR3 sequence reads: CASSLAGRGGYTF. DNA of the CDR3: TGTGCCAGCAGCTTAGCAGGGCGGGGGGGCTACACCTTC.

This sequence joins TRBV5-1 and TRBJ1-1, with D unclear. The germline CDR1 and CDR2 sequences are SGHRS and YFSETQ. The CDR3 has 15 amino acids. Trimming removed 4 bases from V and 4 bases from J, with 17 bases in between. This chain's CDR3 is CASSLEPGSGTEAFF. The CDR3, as DNA: TGCGCCAGCAGCCTGGAACCGGGATCCGGCACTGAAGCTTTCTTT. Filled out from reference TRBV5-1 and TRBJ1-1, the complete variable domain reads KAGVTQTPRYLIKTRGQQVTLSCSPISGHRSVSWYQQTPGQGLQFLFEYFSETQRNKGNFPGRFSGRQFSNSRSEMNVSTLELGDSALYLCASSLEPGSGTEAFFGQGTRLTVV.

The rearrangement joins TRBV7-2 to TRBJ2-3; perhaps TRBD1 as D (6 bases). The V and J ends lost 5 bases and 3 bases respectively, with 18 bases between them. The CDR3 has 16 amino acids. The germline gives CDR1 SGHTA, CDR2 FQGNSA. CDR3 protein: CASSRGQGLATDTQYF. CDR3 sequence (DNA): TGTGCCAGCAGCAGGGGTCAGGGGCTAGCAACAGATACGCAGTATTTT.

CDR3 residues: CASSPMGLGEQFF. Here the CDR3 DNA reads TGTGCCAGCAGCCCAATGGGCCTTGGGGAGCAGTTCTTC. The chain carries TRBV7-6 and TRBJ2-1; D not certain. The ends were cut back, 5 bases at V and 10 bases at J, with 15 bases in the middle. The CDR3 covers 13 residues. Germline CDR1 SGHVS, CDR2 FNYEAQ.

The V gene is TRBV27, the J gene TRBJ1-1, with TRBD1 identical over 8 bases. J was trimmed by 5 bases and V by 5 bases; bases with no gene match: 16. Per the germline V gene, CDR1 is MNHEY and CDR2 is SMNVEV (reference sequence). CDR3 length: 17 amino acids. The CDR3: CASSPRGFYRGATEAFF. The DNA of the CDR3 is TGTGCCAGCAGTCCACGGGGGTTTTACAGGGGGGCGACTGAAGCTTTCTTT.